This TCR beta chain originates from a study of T cell repertoires in aging, cancer and after chemotherapy (dated by TCRdb to the late 2010s). About the full investigation: Six donor age groups were covered, ranging from 30 or younger up to 70 or older, and each group contained at least three individuals. Several million TCR reads were contained in the full dataset. Healthy donor control TCR repertoires were recorded over several months to years and showed clear clonal overlap across re-sampling. To examine immunoaging and T cell reconstitution after chemotherapy, the study profiled TCR beta repertoires in peripheral blood from healthy donors and cancer patients. Alongside about 97 healthy donors serving as a reference group, the cohort included some 210 cancer patients, of whom some 91 had hematological cancers and some 130 had solid cancers.

TCR beta rearrangements were amplified from genomic DNA isolated from peripheral blood, not from sorted cells or RNA. The CDR1 and CDR2 encoded by the germline V gene (reference sequence) are LNHNV and YYDKDF. V loses 3 bases at its end and J loses 1 base; junction bases beyond the gene matches: 15. Taken from cysteine to phenylalanine, the CDR3 has 19 residues. Only the CDR3 region is kept as DNA, spanning 57 bases read in frame from base 1. In regard to this clonotype: No cognate antigen has been identified for it. Nothing much larger sits one base from this clone, and base qualities are not available.

Points the paper makes about the study in general: In healthy donors, the decline in TCR diversity with age was mainly explained by loss of richness, whereas in cancer patients loss of evenness was also found to contribute. Compared with age-matched healthy donors, untreated patients with hematological or solid cancers had significantly lower TCR diversity and higher clonality in blood. It was noted by the authors that conclusions about immunological memory after chemotherapy cannot be drawn from the repertoire data. In both cancer cohorts, median generation probability rose over the chemotherapy interval, which suggests that the repertoire was reconstituted through rebound thymic output.

Rearranged TRB sequences spanning V, D and J segments were amplified in a multiplex touch-down PCR with a mixed TRB-A/B primer pool. Illumina adapters and sample indices were added to the amplicons in two consecutive PCR reactions performed with Phusion HS II polymerase. Amplicons were gel-purified using the NucleoSpin Gel and PCR Clean-up kit and were subsequently checked with Qubit and an Agilent 2100 Bioanalyzer. Sequencing of the libraries was done on an Illumina MiSeq with paired-end, single-indexed 600-cycle runs. The authors' analysis ran thus. MiXCR versions 2.12 and 3.0.5 were used to process the TRB sequences. A clone was defined as each unique CDR3 nucleotide sequence, and only productive sequences supported by at least two reads were kept. The repertoire metrics were Shannon diversity, evenness, clonality (defined as one minus evenness), and alpha-parameterized diversity profiles covering alpha 0 to 5. The IGoR algorithm was used to compute generation probabilities of clones in paired pre- and post-chemotherapy samples. TCRdb reanalyzed the raw reads on its own, using fastp at Q25 for trimming and MiXCR for clone calling, and kept in-frame beta chains. For every CDR3 protein sequence, its rows merge into one entry that carries the most common genes and DNA. Here the V and J calls rest on TCRdb's processing, not on the authors' analysis. Within this sample are 8,400 or so distinct CDR3 sequences, with around 57% of them counted one time only. Clones ranked in the top ten supply 20% to 25% of the sample.

The sample comprised blood. The clonotype was recovered from a human donor in good health. The rearrangement joined TRBV15 to TRBJ2-1, and 7 bases in between align with TRBD2. The nucleotide sequence is TGTGCCACCAGCAGGCTGGGGCGGGGCCCGCGGGGGTCCTACAATGAGCAGTTCTTC. It translates to CATSRLGRGPRGSYNEQFF.